This T cell receptor beta chain was sequenced for a study of cytomegalovirus exposure and HLA in healthy donors. The PCR was carried out with 60 Vbeta primers and 13 Jbeta primers. TCRdb's table, derived via immunoSEQ multiplex PCR, lists solely in-frame clones and lacks some. Altogether just under 150,000 clones are present, 75% to 90% being singletons, with the ten largest covering less than 3.5%. After removal of 2 bases from V and 2 bases from J, the junction contained 1 base not matched to a gene. This CDR3 has 16 residues. Germline loops: CDR1 ENHRY, CDR2 SYGVKD. This clone appeared a few times.

The sequenced sample was PBMCs. The chain links TRBV10-3 to TRBJ2-6; 9 bases line up with TRBD1. This receptor was taken from a woman under 40 in good health and CMV-seronegative. This CDR3 reads CAISETGGAGANVLTF. CDR3 coding DNA: TGTGCCATCAGTGAGACAGGGGGCGCTGGGGCCAACGTCCTGACTTTC.